The 2 T cell receptor beta chains below come from one sample, sequenced in a study of T cell changes during pregnancy in multiple sclerosis. Data came from immunoSEQ multiplex PCR; TCRdb stores just in-frame clones and leaves some out. Here the sample spans around 99,000 clones, 85% to 95% being singletons. This specimen was peripheral blood, taken in the first trimester of pregnancy. Source of these receptors: a female donor with multiple sclerosis, enrolled in a pregnancy study.

The chain combines TRBV15 with TRBJ2-7; D might be TRBD2 (6 bases). Germline CDR1 is LNHNV and CDR2 is YYDKDF (reference sequence). There are 15 residues in the CDR3. V lost 1 base, J lost 2 bases, and 12 bases lay in between. The CDR3 region has the DNA TGTGCCACCAGCAGAGGGTTAGCGGTGACCTACGAGCAGTACTTC. Protein: CATSRGLAVTYEQYF.

The chain joins TRBV7-8 to TRBJ2-7, with D tentatively TRBD2 (7 bases). CDR1 is SGHVS, CDR2 FQNEAQ, per germline. The CDR3 loop spans 19 amino acids. V lost 4 bases, J lost 7 bases, and 32 bases lay in between. CDR3 protein: CASSSRFGGGGSLAREQYF. The CDR3 DNA sequence: TGTGCCAGCAGCTCCCGATTTGGGGGGGGCGGGAGTCTTGCAAGGGAGCAGTACTTC.